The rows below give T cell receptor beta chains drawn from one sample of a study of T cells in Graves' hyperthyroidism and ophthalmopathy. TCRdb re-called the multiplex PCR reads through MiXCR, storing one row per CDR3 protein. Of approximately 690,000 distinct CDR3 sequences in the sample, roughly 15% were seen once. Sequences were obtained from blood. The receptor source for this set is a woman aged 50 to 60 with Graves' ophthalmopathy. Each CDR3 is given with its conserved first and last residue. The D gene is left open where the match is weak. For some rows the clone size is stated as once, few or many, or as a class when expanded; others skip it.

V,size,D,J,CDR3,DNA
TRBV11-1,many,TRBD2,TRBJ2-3,CASSSRTSGPTDTQYF,TGTGCCAGCAGCTCAAGGACTAGCGGACCCACAGATACGCAGTATTTT
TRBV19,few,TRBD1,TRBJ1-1,CASSRQGAANTEAFF,TGTGCCAGTAGTAGACAGGGGGCGGCGAACACTGAAGCTTTCTTT
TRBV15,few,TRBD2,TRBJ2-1,CATSRSLAGVVDEQFF,TGTGCCACCAGCAGATCTCTCGCGGGAGTAGTAGATGAGCAGTTCTTC
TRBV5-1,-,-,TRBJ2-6,CASSLDGTSLGPF,TGCGCCAGCAGCTTGGATGGGACTTCCCTGGGGCCTTTC
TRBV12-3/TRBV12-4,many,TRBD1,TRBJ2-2,CASSFPRGRAGELFF,TGTGCCAGCAGTTTTCCCAGGGGGCGAGCTGGGGAGCTGTTTTTT
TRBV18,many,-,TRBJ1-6,CASSRTTQNNSPLHF,TGTGCCAGCTCAAGAACCACACAGAATAATTCACCCCTCCACTTT
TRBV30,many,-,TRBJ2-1,CACQNGGWYNEQFF,TGTGCCTGTCAGAACGGCGGGTGGTACAATGAGCAGTTCTTC
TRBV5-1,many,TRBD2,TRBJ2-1,CASSRTGLDGILSSYNEQFF,TGCGCCAGCAGCAGGACGGGACTAGACGGGATCCTCAGCTCCTACAATGAGCAGTTCTTC
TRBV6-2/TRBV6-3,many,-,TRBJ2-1,CASIKRGGEQFF,TGTGCCAGCATCAAAAGGGGGGGTGAGCAGTTCTTC
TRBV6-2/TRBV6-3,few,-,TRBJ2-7,CASSSLAGVPYEQYF,TGTGCCAGCAGTTCCCTAGCTGGGGTCCCCTACGAGCAGTACTTC
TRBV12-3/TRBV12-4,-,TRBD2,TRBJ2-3,CASSSWEREGDTQYF,TGTGCCAGCAGCTCCTGGGAGCGGGAGGGCGATACGCAGTATTTT
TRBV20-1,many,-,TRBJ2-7,CSARDRGPTPYEQYF,TGCAGTGCTAGAGATCGGGGACCTACACCCTACGAGCAGTACTTC
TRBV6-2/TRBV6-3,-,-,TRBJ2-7,CASNKQGALYEQYF,TGTGCCAGCAACAAACAGGGTGCCCTATACGAGCAGTACTTC
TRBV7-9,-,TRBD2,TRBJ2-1,CASSFERLAGGNEQFF,TGTGCCAGCAGCTTTGAGAGACTAGCGGGAGGGAATGAGCAGTTCTTC
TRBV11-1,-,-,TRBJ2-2,CASSLHRNTGELFF,TGTGCCAGCAGCTTACACAGGAACACCGGGGAGCTGTTTTTT
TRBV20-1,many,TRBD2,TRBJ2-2,CSARLARTNTGELFF,TGCAGTGCGAGACTAGCGAGGACGAACACCGGGGAGCTGTTTTTT
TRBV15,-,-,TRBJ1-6,CATSRDVQNSPLHF,TGTGCCACCAGCAGAGATGTTCAAAATTCACCCCTCCACTTT
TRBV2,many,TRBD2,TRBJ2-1,CASRQRLAGEQFF,TGTGCCAGCAGACAAAGACTAGCGGGTGAGCAGTTCTTC
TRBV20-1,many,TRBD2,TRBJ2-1,CRIAGVFNEQFF,TGCAGGATAGCGGGGGTTTTTAATGAGCAGTTCTTC
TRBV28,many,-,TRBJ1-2,CASSLLEPGRRANYGYTF,TGTGCCAGCAGTTTATTAGAGCCAGGGCGGAGGGCGAACTATGGCTACACCTTC
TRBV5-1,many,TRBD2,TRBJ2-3,CASSATSGVTDTQYF,TGCGCCAGCAGCGCTACTAGCGGGGTCACAGATACGCAGTATTTT
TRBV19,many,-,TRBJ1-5,CASSIIGGNQPQHF,TGTGCCAGTAGTATTATAGGGGGTAATCAGCCCCAGCATTTT
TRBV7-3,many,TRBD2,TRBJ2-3,CASSPSGSINTQYF,TGTGCCAGCAGCCCTAGCGGGAGTATAAATACGCAGTATTTT
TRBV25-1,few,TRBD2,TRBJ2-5,CASKLLADHQETQYF,TGTGCCAGCAAACTACTAGCGGACCACCAAGAGACCCAGTACTTC